This TCR beta chain was captured in a study of shared clonotypes between healthy human individuals. The CDR3 totals 12 residues. The germline gives CDR1 SEHNR, CDR2 FQNEAQ (reference sequence). V was trimmed by 1 base and J by 2 bases, leaving 2 bases between them. Each of the donors was a healthy adult who was HIV-negative and had not had a recent acute infection or vaccination. Extraction of genomic DNA in unsorted samples used about 90 million PBMCs. The sample holds many counts of this clone. The sample holds other DNA sequences that translate to the same CDR3. The run depth of the assay was deep. TCRdb keeps only in-frame clones here, not all; method: immunoSEQ multiplex PCR. Among approximately 470,000 clones, almost 80% were seen once, and the ten largest hold around 13%.

The source is a woman aged 40 to 50 in good health. Some clones in this sample may be carry-over from other donors' samples. This chain connects TRBV7-9 to TRBJ1-1; no reliable D call. Sequencing was performed on PBMCs. The CDR3 reads CASSLVNTEAFF. The CDR3 region has the DNA TGTGCCAGCAGCTTAGTCAACACTGAAGCTTTCTTT.